This T cell receptor (beta chain) came from a study of T cells in Graves' hyperthyroidism and ophthalmopathy. This clonotype was observed at least ten times. Its antigen is as yet unknown. Each patient was aged 18 to 65 and had newly diagnosed hyperthyroidism of under 2 months' duration. Exclusion followed for patients with uncontrolled infection, other autoimmune disease, pregnancy or lactation. Study-level findings and limits: Most expanded thyroid clonotypes above 0.001 recurred in blood.

It was RNA transcripts that yielded the amplified TCR beta CDR3 regions. Researchers ran a first-round RT-PCR on the TCR CDR3 using the HTBI primer set. Using its own MiXCR run on the multiplex PCR reads, TCRdb lists one record per CDR3 protein. There are about 510,000 distinct CDR3 sequences in the sample; approximately 14% occur only once, and 14% lies in the top ten. Trimming cost V 3 bases and J 2 bases, with 9 bases left between them. Germline CDR1 SEHNR, CDR2 FQNEAQ (reference sequence). The CDR3 is made up of 14 amino acids. Sequences were obtained from blood. This chain links TRBV7-9 with TRBJ2-3; D is uncertain. This receptor was obtained from a woman aged 35 to 49 with Graves' hyperthyroidism. CDR3 sequence reads: CASSFLQNTDTQYF. The CDR3 DNA is TGTGCCAGCAGCTTCCTTCAGAACACAGATACGCAGTATTTT.